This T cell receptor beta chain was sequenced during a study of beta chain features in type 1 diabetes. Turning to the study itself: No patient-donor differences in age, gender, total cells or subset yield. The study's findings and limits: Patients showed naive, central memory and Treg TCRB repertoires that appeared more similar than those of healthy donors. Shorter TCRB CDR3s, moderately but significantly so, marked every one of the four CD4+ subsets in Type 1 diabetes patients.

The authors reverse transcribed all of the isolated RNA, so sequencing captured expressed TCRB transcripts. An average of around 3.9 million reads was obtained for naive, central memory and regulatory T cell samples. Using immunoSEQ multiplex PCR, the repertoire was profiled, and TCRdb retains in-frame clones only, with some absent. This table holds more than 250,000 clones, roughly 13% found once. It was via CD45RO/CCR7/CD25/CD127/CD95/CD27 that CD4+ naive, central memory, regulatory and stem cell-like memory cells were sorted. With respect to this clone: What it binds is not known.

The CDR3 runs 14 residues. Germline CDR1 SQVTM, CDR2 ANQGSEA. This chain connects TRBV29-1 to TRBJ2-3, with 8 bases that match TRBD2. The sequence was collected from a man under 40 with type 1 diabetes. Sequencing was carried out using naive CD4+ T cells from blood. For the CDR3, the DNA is TGCAGTGTTTCCGGGGCCGCGGGGGGAGATACGCAGTATTTT. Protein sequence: CSVSGAAGGDTQYF.